This T cell receptor beta chain was sequenced in a study of shared clonotypes between healthy human individuals. Those who donated, Caucasian adults without exception, all lived in Nashville, Tennessee. Data came from immunoSEQ multiplex PCR; TCRdb stores just in-frame clones and leaves some out. The sample shows approximately 100,000 clones, approximately 61% of them seen only once. CDR1 is MNHNS, CDR2 SASEGT, per germline. The CDR3 is made up of 18 amino acids. V was clipped by 1 base and J by 0 bases, with 16 bases between them. V usage is TRBV6-1 and J usage is TRBJ1-5; weak D call: TRBD1 (6 bases). The specimen was memory CD8+ T cells sorted from blood. This sample's subset: CD45RO+ cells pooled with CCR7-negative TemRA cells. This TCR came from a man aged 25 to 40 in good health. The CDR3 here is CASSEVRGHGYSNQPQHF. The CDR3 nucleotides read TGTGCCAGCAGTGAAGTCAGGGGACATGGGTATAGCAATCAGCCCCAGCATTTT.